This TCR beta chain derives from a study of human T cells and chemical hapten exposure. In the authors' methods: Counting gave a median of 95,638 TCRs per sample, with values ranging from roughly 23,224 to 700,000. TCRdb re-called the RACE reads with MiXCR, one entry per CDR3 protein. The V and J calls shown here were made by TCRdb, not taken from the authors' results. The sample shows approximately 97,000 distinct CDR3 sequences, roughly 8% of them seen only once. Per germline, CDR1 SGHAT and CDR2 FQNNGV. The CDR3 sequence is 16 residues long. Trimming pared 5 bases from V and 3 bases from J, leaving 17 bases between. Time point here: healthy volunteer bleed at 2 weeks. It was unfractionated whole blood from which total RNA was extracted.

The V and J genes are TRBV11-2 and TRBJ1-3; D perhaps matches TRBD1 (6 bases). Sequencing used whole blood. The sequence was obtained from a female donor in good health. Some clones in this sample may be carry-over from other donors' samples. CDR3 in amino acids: CASSPGLRGLGNTIYF. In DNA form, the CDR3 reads TGTGCCAGCAGCCCGGGCCTGCGGGGGCTTGGAAACACCATATATTTT.